The 13 T cell receptor beta chains below come from one sample, sequenced in a study of T cells in Graves' hyperthyroidism and ophthalmopathy. RNA transcripts were the template for amplifying TCR beta CDR3 regions. TCR CDR3 regions were first amplified by RT-PCR with HTBI primers. TCRdb fed the multiplex PCR reads into MiXCR, producing one record per CDR3 protein. The table records 700,000 or so distinct CDR3 sequences, approximately 16% of them present only once. Sequencing was carried out using blood. The receptors were gathered from a man younger than 30 with Graves' hyperthyroidism.

The sample holds one count of this clonotype. The chain couples TRBV2 to TRBJ2-5; 7 bases are shared with TRBD2. Germline CDR1 SNHLY, CDR2 FYNNEI. The CDR3 has 17 amino acids. V was clipped by 7 bases and J by 1 base; unmatched bases: 15. CDR3 sequence reads: CASNGGGGGGLQETQYF. In DNA form, the CDR3 reads TGTGCCAGCAATGGGGGGGGGGGGGGGGGTCTCCAAGAGACCCAGTACTTC.

The sample holds a few counts of this clonotype. This chain connects TRBV20-1 to TRBJ2-7, with 12 bases matching TRBD2. The germline V gene encodes CDR1 DFQATT and CDR2 SNEGSKA (reference sequence). Losses at the gene ends were 3 bases for V and 1 base for J; bases not matched to a gene: 7. The CDR3 is made up of 16 amino acids. The CDR3 loop reads CSARPGLAGRSYEQYF. As DNA, the CDR3 is TGCAGTGCTAGGCCCGGACTAGCGGGAAGGTCCTACGAGCAGTACTTC.

The J gene is TRBJ2-6, the V gene TRBV29-1; possibly TRBD2 for D (6 bases). The CDR3 is 14 amino acids. Trimming shortened V by 1 base and J by 12 bases, and 16 bases separated the two germline ends. In germline, CDR1 is SQVTM, CDR2 ANQGSEA. The CDR3 loop is CSVEGLGGFGVLTF. CDR3 nucleotide sequence: TGCAGCGTTGAAGGGCTTGGGGGGTTCGGCGTCCTGACTTTC.

This clonotype showed up just a few times. This chain links TRBV30 with TRBJ2-1; 8 positions agree with TRBD2. V was pared by 4 bases and J by 2 bases, with 7 bases of the junction left unmatched. Germline V gene sequence: CDR1 GTSNPN, CDR2 SVGIG (reference sequence). The CDR3 loop spans 15 amino acids. The DNA of the CDR3 is TGTGCCTGGACAAGCGGGAGCTTTGCCTACAATGAGCAGTTCTTC. Residues: CAWTSGSFAYNEQFF.

J is TRBJ1-1 and V is TRBV6-2 or TRBV6-3; D is possibly TRBD1 (5 bases). Germline V CDR1 and CDR2: MNHEY, SVGEGT. The V and J ends lost 1 base and 0 bases respectively, with 12 bases between them. The CDR3 has 16 residues. The CDR3 here is CASSYWGIWMNTEAFF. As DNA, the CDR3 is TGTGCCAGCAGTTACTGGGGGATTTGGATGAACACTGAAGCTTTCTTT.

This clonotype has at least ten counts. The rearrangement links TRBV10-3 to TRBJ2-2; TRBD2 matches 12 bases. CDR1 is ENHRY and CDR2 is SYGVKD in the germline V gene. The CDR3 runs to 16 residues. V shed 6 bases and J 1 base; nucleotides not matched to a gene: 3. The CDR3 coding sequence is TGTGCCATCAGGGGGACTAGCGGGCAGAACACCGGGGAGCTGTTTTTT. Amino acid sequence: CAIRGTSGQNTGELFF.

This clonotype was recorded many times. V and J are TRBV6-1 and TRBJ2-3, with TRBD2 identical over 10 bases. Germline V gene sequence: CDR1 MNHNS, CDR2 SASEGT. This CDR3 has 16 residues. The junction had 6 bases not matched to a gene; V was cut back by 6 bases and J by 0 bases. CDR3 coding DNA: TGTGCCAGCAGAGAACTAGCGGGGACAAGCACAGATACGCAGTATTTT. Its translation is CASRELAGTSTDTQYF.

This clonotype was seen many times. The chain has TRBV11-3 and TRBJ2-1; D perhaps matches TRBD2 (6 bases). This CDR3 contains 17 residues. V gave up 2 bases and J gave up 0 bases, with 14 bases separating them. CDR1 is SGHNT and CDR2 is YENEEA in the germline V gene. CDR3 residues: CASSLRSGRSSYNEQFF. The CDR3 coding sequence is TGTGCCAGCAGCTTACGAAGCGGGCGTAGCTCCTACAATGAGCAGTTCTTC. The whole variable domain, filled in from reference TRBV11-3 and TRBJ2-1, reads EAGVVQSPRYKIIEKKQPVAFWCNPISGHNTLYWYLQNLGQGPELLIRYENEEAVDDSQLPKDRFSAERLKGVDSTLKIQPAELGDSAVYLCASSLRSGRSSYNEQFFGPGTRLTVL.

This clonotype has a handful of counts. The chain uses TRBV27 and TRBJ1-4; D perhaps matches TRBD1 (5 bases). The CDR3 covers 13 residues. Trimming left V 6 bases short and J 8 bases short, with 13 bases between. Germline lookup yields CDR1 MNHEY and CDR2 SMNVEV (reference sequence). This chain's CDR3 is CASSRTFLEKLFF. The CDR3 DNA is TGTGCCAGCAGCCGGACATTCCTCGAAAAACTGTTTTTT.

The table lists this clonotype with a few counts. The gene calls are TRBV19 and TRBJ2-2; 12 bases fit TRBD2. The CDR3 runs 18 residues. Trimming cost V 5 bases and J 1 base; bases outside gene matches: 8. Germline assignment: CDR1 LNHDA and CDR2 SQIVND (reference sequence). CDR3 in amino acids: CASSRRTSGMVNTGELFF. CDR3 in DNA: TGTGCCAGTAGTCGGAGGACTAGCGGGATGGTGAACACCGGGGAGCTGTTTTTT.

The chain combines TRBV6-1 with TRBJ2-1; 9 nucleotides align to TRBD1. V lost 3 bases, J lost 8 bases, and 5 bases stayed unmatched. Germline lookup yields CDR1 MNHNS and CDR2 SASEGT. The CDR3 is 14 amino acids. For the CDR3, the DNA is TGTGCCAGCAGTGACCGGGACAGGGCCCATGAGCAGTTCTTC. It encodes CASSDRDRAHEQFF.

This clonotype was seen more than once but under ten times. The chain has TRBV4-1 and TRBJ2-2; perhaps TRBD1 as D (6 bases). Germline loops: CDR1 MGHRA, CDR2 YSYEKL. V was clipped by 0 bases and J by 6 bases, with 17 bases between them. This CDR3 is 17 amino acids long. CDR3 nucleotide sequence: TGCGCCAGCAGCCAAGATAGGACAGCCCTATTGTCCGGGGAGCTGTTTTTT. It yields the protein CASSQDRTALLSGELFF.

This clonotype was seen more than once but under ten times. The chain uses TRBV27 and TRBJ2-1; TRBD2 agrees at 13 bases. The CDR3 has 17 residues. Germline assignment: CDR1 MNHEY and CDR2 SMNVEV (reference sequence). J lost 7 bases, V lost 0 bases, and 6 bases had no gene match. CDR3 coding DNA: TGTGCCAGCAGTTTATCGAGGACTAGCGGGAGTTTGAATGAGCAGTTCTTC. Residues: CASSLSRTSGSLNEQFF.